Below are 8 T cell receptor beta chains sequenced from a single sample in a study of blood T cell repertoires in COVID-19. Produced via immunoSEQ multiplex PCR; TCRdb's table is partial and in-frame only. The sample has 100,000 to 150,000 clones, 65% to 80% seen once. The sequenced sample was peripheral blood. Receptor source: a man between 65 and 80 years old with acute or convalescent COVID-19.

The chain carries TRBV5-6 and TRBJ2-5, with D possibly TRBD1 on 5 matching bases. The ends were cut back, 0 bases at V and 1 base at J, with 10 bases in the middle. The CDR3 extends over 15 amino acids. Germline CDR1 is SGHDT and CDR2 is YYEEEE. The CDR3 reads CASSLGVRAQETQYF. The CDR3 DNA is TGTGCCAGCAGCTTGGGGGTCAGGGCCCAAGAGACCCAGTACTTC.

The chain links TRBV7-2 to TRBJ2-1; TRBD2 matches at 9 bases. The CDR3 totals 19 residues. V lost 3 bases, J lost 9 bases, and 21 bases stayed unmatched. Germline V gene lookup returns CDR1 SGHTA and CDR2 FQGNSA. In nucleotides, the CDR3 is TGTGCCAGCAGCTTCTGGGCGCCTAGCGGGGAGCGGGTTTTTGGTGAGCAGTTCTTC. Translation: CASSFWAPSGERVFGEQFF. Drawing the rest from reference TRBV7-2 and TRBJ2-1, the complete variable domain is GAGVSQSPSNKVTEKGKDVELRCDPISGHTALYWYRQSLGQGLEFLIYFQGNSAPDKSGLPSDRFSAERTGGSVSTLTIQRTQQEDSAVYLCASSFWAPSGERVFGEQFFGPGTRLTVL.

The V call is TRBV2, the J call TRBJ1-1; 7 nucleotides line up with TRBD1. J lost 5 bases, V lost 1 base, and 4 bases had no gene match. The CDR3 sequence is 14 residues long. Germline V lookup: CDR1 SNHLY, CDR2 FYNNEI. CDR3: CASSEGTGWTEAFF. Here the CDR3 DNA reads TGTGCCAGCAGTGAAGGGACAGGATGGACTGAAGCTTTCTTT.

J is TRBJ1-1 and V is TRBV12-3 or TRBV12-4; 8 bases match TRBD1. The trim removed 7 bases at V and 10 bases at J, leaving 8 bases unmatched. This CDR3 has 12 amino acids. The CDR3 is CASTLLGQGAFF. The CDR3 DNA reads TGTGCCAGCACCCTTCTTGGACAGGGAGCTTTCTTT.

This clone showed up just a few times. The genes are TRBV10-3 and TRBJ2-2; unclear D gene. The germline CDR1 and CDR2 sequences are ENHRY and SYGVKD. V was shortened by 7 bases and J by 2 bases, with 11 bases between the two germline ends. This CDR3 has 14 amino acids. The CDR3 nucleotides read TGTGCCATCAATCTAAGCCGTAACACCGGGGAGCTGTTTTTT. This gives the protein CAINLSRNTGELFF.

This clone was detected only a few times. The chain uses TRBV4-3 and TRBJ1-1; unclear D gene. CDR3 length: 13 residues. V dropped 1 base and J dropped 1 base, with 4 bases sitting between them. From germline, CDR1 is LGHNA and CDR2 YSLEER. The CDR3 is CASSQGQNTEAFF. The CDR3 coding sequence is TGCGCCAGCAGCCAAGGACAGAACACTGAAGCTTTCTTT.

This chain joins TRBV11-3 and TRBJ2-1; 11 nucleotides line up with TRBD2. Germline V gene sequence: CDR1 SGHNT, CDR2 YENEEA. V was pared by 0 bases and J by 8 bases, with 3 bases of the junction left unmatched. This CDR3 comprises 15 residues. CDR3 protein: CASSLDLAGGDEQFF. The CDR3, as DNA: TGTGCCAGCAGCTTAGATCTAGCGGGAGGAGATGAGCAGTTCTTC.

The chain couples TRBV5-5 to TRBJ2-7; possibly TRBD1 for D (6 bases). The CDR3 consists of 16 residues. V lost 0 bases and J lost 2, with 15 bases in between. Germline V gives CDR1 SGHKS, CDR2 YYEKEE (reference sequence). The DNA of the CDR3 is TGTGCCAGCAGCTTGGTAGACAGGACTCCTGCCTACGAGCAGTACTTC. Residues: CASSLVDRTPAYEQYF.